The T cell receptor (beta chain) described here comes from a study of shared clonotypes between healthy human individuals. The CDR3 spans 14 residues. Germline V lookup: CDR1 KGHSH, CDR2 LQKENI. V shed 2 bases and J shed 6 bases, with 14 bases lying between them. An assay was performed, and its level was deep. Roughly 200 ng DNA, tens of thousands of T cell genomes, went into each sorted-subset replicate PCR. Clones were read by immunoSEQ multiplex PCR, and TCRdb kept only the in-frame ones, dropping some. The sample shows a few million clones, around nine tenths of them seen only once. The clonotype originates from a man younger than 35 in good health. This chain links TRBV18 with TRBJ2-7, with a weak D call TRBD1 (6 bases). The sequenced material came from naive CD4+ T cells sorted from blood. Subset indicated: CD45RA+ positively selected. The CDR3 nucleotides read TGTGCCAGCTCACCAACAGGACAGAAAACCGAGCAGTACTTC. It codes for CASSPTGQKTEQYF.